Listed below are T cell receptor beta chains from one sample, sequenced in a study of blood T cells in healthy people across ages. TCRdb independently ran MiXCR on the 5' RACE reads; one entry per CDR3 protein. Among about 750,000 distinct CDR3 sequences listed, roughly 50% were seen once. The sample consisted of blood. The receptors were sampled from a man aged 80 or over in good health. Each CDR3 is given with its conserved first and last residue. The D gene is left open where the match is weak. Expanded clones get a size class; other rows say once, few or many, or leave the size out.

j_call clone_size v_call d_call cdr3_aa cdr3_nt
TRBJ2-7 - TRBV3-1 TRBD2 CASSQVGLAGVTYEQYF TGTGCCAGCAGCCAGGTGGGACTAGCGGGAGTCACCTACGAGCAGTACTTC
TRBJ2-7 - TRBV5-1 - CASSLDRLGSYEQYF TGCGCCAGCAGCTTGGACCGGCTGGGGTCCTACGAGCAGTACTTC
TRBJ2-3 - TRBV6-5 TRBD1 CASSWDRTGGHRDAYF TGTGCCAGCAGTTGGGATCGGACAGGGGGCCACAGAGACGCGTATTTT
TRBJ2-5 - TRBV12-3/TRBV12-4 - CASSFSGYQETQYF TGTGCCAGCAGTTTTTCTGGGTACCAAGAGACCCAGTACTTC
TRBJ2-3 - TRBV7-3 TRBD2 CASSSTSLGTDTQYF TGTGCCAGCAGCTCGACTAGCTTAGGGACAGATACGCAGTATTTT
TRBJ2-7 - TRBV7-2 - CASSPLSEQYF TGTGCCAGCAGCCCCCTCAGCGAGCAGTACTTC
TRBJ2-3 few TRBV14 TRBD2 CASSLLAAHRYAYF TGTGCCAGCAGCCTACTAGCGGCCCACAGATACGCGTATTTT
TRBJ2-5 - TRBV28 - CASTEHNPYQETQYF TGTGCCAGCACGGAACACAACCCGTACCAAGAGACCCAGTACTTC
TRBJ2-1 few TRBV12-3/TRBV12-4 - CASSFVAENNEQFF TGTGCCAGCAGTTTCGTTGCGGAAAACAATGAGCAGTTCTTC
TRBJ2-7 - TRBV6-5 - CASRRVAETQYF TGTGCCAGCAGAAGGGTGGCAGAGACTCAGTACTTC
TRBJ1-1 few TRBV5-1 TRBD1 CASSEGTGLNTEAFF TGCGCCAGCAGCGAAGGGACAGGGTTGAACACTGAAGCTTTCTTT
TRBJ2-1 - TRBV20-1 - CSARGPAMGEQFF TGCAGTGCTAGAGGACCGGCAATGGGTGAGCAGTTCTTC
TRBJ1-4 few TRBV7-9 - CASSLAGPEKLFF TGTGCCAGCAGCTTAGCGGGGCCGGAAAAACTGTTTTTT
TRBJ2-1 few TRBV19 - CASSRPGEQFF TGTGCCAGTAGTAGACCCGGTGAGCAGTTCTTC
TRBJ2-3 - TRBV11-2 TRBD2 CASSPNSLAVTSTETQYF TGTGCCAGCAGCCCAAACTCACTAGCGGTGACTAGCACAGAGACGCAGTATTTT
TRBJ2-2 - TRBV29-1 - CSVGYRGGIGELFF TGCAGCGTCGGTTACAGAGGGGGAATCGGGGAGCTGTTTTTT
TRBJ1-5 - TRBV5-6 - CASSLGGVHQPQHF TGTGCCAGCAGCTTGGGAGGGGTACATCAGCCCCAGCATTTT
TRBJ1-2 - TRBV6-2/TRBV6-3 - CASSYSTDIHRTF TGTGCCAGCAGTTACTCAACGGACATTCATCGCACCTTC
TRBJ2-7 - TRBV7-2 - CASSLENFRCEQYF TGTGCCAGCAGCTTAGAGAACTTTAGGTGCGAGCAGTACTTC
TRBJ2-7 - TRBV18 - CASSPKVPSYEQYF TGCGCCAGCTCACCAAAAGTCCCTTCCTACGAGCAGTACTTC
TRBJ1-6 few TRBV5-1 TRBD1 CASSLDGQGARSPLHF TGCGCCAGCAGCTTGGATGGACAGGGGGCGCGATCACCCCTCCACTTT
TRBJ1-1 - TRBV2 TRBD1 CASGQGEGTEAFF TGTGCCAGCGGACAGGGGGAGGGCACTGAAGCTTTCTTT
TRBJ2-2 - TRBV11-1 TRBD1 CASSSVGGQGNTGELFF TGTGCCAGCAGCAGCGTTGGGGGACAGGGCAACACCGGGGAGCTGTTTTTT
TRBJ2-7 - TRBV7-9 TRBD2 CASSRVAGGTYEQYF TGTGCCAGCAGCCGTGTAGCGGGAGGTACCTACGAGCAGTACTTC
TRBJ2-5 - TRBV5-1 - CASSTAGGPLPQYF TGCGCCAGCAGCACCGCCGGGGGACCTTTGCCCCAGTACTTC
TRBJ2-7 few TRBV7-8 - CASSLGTSFHNEQYF TGTGCCAGCAGCTTAGGGACCTCGTTTCACAATGAGCAGTACTTC
TRBJ2-7 - TRBV20-1 TRBD2 CSATRTSDYEQYF TGCAGTGCTACTAGGACTAGCGACTACGAGCAGTACTTC
TRBJ2-1 - TRBV20-1 TRBD2 CSARMGLAVYNEQFF TGCAGTGCTAGAATGGGGCTAGCGGTCTACAATGAGCAGTTCTTC
TRBJ1-2 - TRBV6-5 TRBD1 CASSIGTGGGYGYTF TGTGCCAGTAGCATAGGGACAGGGGGCGGCTATGGCTACACCTTC
TRBJ1-5 - TRBV12-3/TRBV12-4 TRBD1 CASSPGQGDNQPQHF TGTGCCAGCAGCCCCGGACAGGGGGACAATCAGCCCCAGCATTTT
TRBJ2-3 once TRBV27 TRBD1 CASSLQQGVADTQYF TGTGCCAGCAGTTTACAGCAGGGGGTCGCAGATACGCAGTATTTT
TRBJ2-5 - TRBV3-1 - CASSHSGQGQYF TGTGCCAGCAGCCACAGCGGGCAGGGGCAGTACTTC
TRBJ2-3 - TRBV4-1 - CASSLTAEEHRDAYF TGCGCCAGCAGCCTAACTGCGGAGGAGCACAGAGACGCGTATTTT
TRBJ2-7 - TRBV6-2/TRBV6-3 - CASSYWPNEQYF TGTGCCAGCAGTTACTGGCCGAACGAGCAGTACTTC
TRBJ2-7 few TRBV9 - CASSVGVLSSYEQYF TGTGCCAGCAGCGTAGGAGTGTTGAGCTCCTACGAGCAGTACTTC
TRBJ2-7 - TRBV7-9 - CASSLDGSKGDEQYF TGTGCCAGCAGCTTAGATGGCAGTAAAGGGGACGAGCAGTACTTC
TRBJ2-1 - TRBV2 TRBD2 CASSERSGRFGAEQFF TGTGCCAGCAGTGAGAGGAGCGGGAGGTTTGGGGCTGAGCAGTTCTTC
TRBJ1-2 few TRBV4-1 - CASSQAGTAGNYGYTF TGCGCCAGCAGCCAAGCCGGGACCGCTGGGAACTATGGCTACACCTTC
TRBJ1-2 - TRBV12-3/TRBV12-4 - CASSYSRFTNYGYTF TGTGCCAGCAGTTATTCGCGGTTCACTAACTATGGCTACACCTTC
TRBJ2-1 - TRBV10-1 TRBD1 CASSESRTGGYNEQFF TGCGCCAGCAGTGAGTCCAGGACAGGCGGCTACAATGAGCAGTTCTTC
TRBJ2-5 - TRBV20-1 - CSARRRDEQYF TGCAGTGCTAGAAGGCGGGATGAGCAGTACTTC
TRBJ2-7 few TRBV11-2 - CASSLVSRGDEQYF TGTGCCAGCAGCTTAGTGAGCAGGGGTGACGAGCAGTACTTC
TRBJ2-1 - TRBV6-6 - CASSYPSGTEQFF TGTGCCAGCAGTTACCCTAGTGGTACTGAGCAGTTCTTC
TRBJ2-3 - TRBV21-1 - CASSNGGGSFPDTQYF TGTGCCAGCAGCAACGGTGGCGGGAGTTTCCCAGATACGCAGTATTTT
TRBJ2-1 many TRBV29-1 - CSVANPAESEQFF TGCAGCGTGGCCAACCCGGCGGAGAGTGAGCAGTTCTTC
TRBJ1-1 once TRBV7-9 - CASSAQRGDTEAFF TGTGCCAGCAGCGCCCAGAGGGGTGACACTGAAGCTTTCTTT
TRBJ2-7 - TRBV10-3 - CATGGGGELIISYNEQYF TGTGCCACCGGGGGAGGTGGGGAGTTAATAATATCCTACAATGAGCAGTACTTC
TRBJ2-7 - TRBV20-1 TRBD2 CSARGGGRGYEQYF TGCAGTGCTAGAGGCGGGGGAAGGGGTTACGAGCAGTACTTC
TRBJ1-5 few TRBV20-1 - CSARKGTGWAQPQHF TGCAGTGCTAGGAAGGGAACAGGGTGGGCCCAGCCCCAGCATTTT
TRBJ2-2 - TRBV6-5 - CASSYWGSGELFF TGTGCCAGCAGTTACTGGGGCTCCGGGGAGCTGTTTTTT
TRBJ1-6 few TRBV20-1 - CSALRTDLYNSPLHF TGCAGTGCCCTGAGGACAGATCTCTATAATTCACCCCTCCACTTT
TRBJ2-1 - TRBV12-3/TRBV12-4 - CASSFTLGPNEQFF TGTGCCAGCAGTTTTACGCTAGGGCCCAATGAGCAGTTCTTC
TRBJ2-4 few TRBV7-3 TRBD1 CASSPDPGTGPLLAKNIQYF TGTGCCAGCAGCCCCGACCCCGGGACAGGGCCACTACTAGCCAAAAACATTCAGTACTTC
TRBJ1-5 - TRBV6-6 - CATYIFSNQPQHF TGTGCCACCTACATATTTAGCAATCAGCCCCAGCATTTT
TRBJ2-3 many TRBV29-1 TRBD2 CSGLAGSDTQYF TGCAGTGGACTAGCGGGATCAGATACGCAGTATTTT
TRBJ2-7 - TRBV20-1 TRBD2 CSARTVLAGGTEQYF TGCAGTGCCCGGACCGTCCTAGCGGGAGGAACCGAGCAGTACTTC
TRBJ2-7 - TRBV6-6 TRBD2 CASSYGTSGGSYEQYF TGTGCCAGCAGTTACGGGACTAGCGGGGGATCCTACGAGCAGTACTTC
TRBJ2-7 - TRBV5-1 - CASRTTPGISTYEQYF TGCGCCAGCAGGACTACCCCGGGGATTTCAACCTACGAGCAGTACTTC
TRBJ2-1 once TRBV20-1 - CSAYGGTYNEQFF TGCAGTGCTTACGGCGGGACCTACAATGAGCAGTTCTTC
TRBJ2-5 once TRBV18 - CASSPNRDEETQYF TGTGCCAGCTCTCCGAACAGGGATGAAGAGACCCAGTACTTC